This TCR beta chain was documented in a study of shared clonotypes between healthy human individuals. Overall study context: With ages of 18 to 49, the donors were a couple of women and a few men. Each donor had three CD4 naive, three CD4 memory, two CD8 naive and one CD8 memory plate.

A note on this clone: Additional DNA sequences in this sample encode the identical CDR3.

Method: immunoSEQ multiplex PCR; TCRdb's copy keeps in-frame clones and lacks some. Of 2 million to 3 million clones detected, 93% appear once; the ten largest clones hold 0.36%. V was clipped by 5 bases and J by 3 bases, with 14 bases between them. Per germline, CDR1 SGHTA and CDR2 FQGNSA. The CDR3 covers 14 residues. The sequencing sample was made of naive CD4+ T cells from PBMCs. Documented subset: CD45RA+ positively selected. The sequence came from a man in his late teens or twenties in good health. Some clones in this sample may be carry-over from other donors' samples. The J gene is TRBJ2-7, the V gene TRBV7-2; D unresolved. DNA for the CDR3: TGTGCCAGCAGCCTAGGACGTAACCACTACGAGCAGTACTTC. It codes for CASSLGRNHYEQYF.